The clone carrying this TCR beta chain has just one count. These data belong to a study of blood T cell repertoires in COVID-19. Across the whole study: Sample material is recorded as cDNA or gDNA derived from T cells, B-cell-depleted T cells, or PBMCs.

The V end lost 4 bases, the J end lost 4 bases, and 7 bases lay between the germline ends. Looked up from germline, CDR1 is LNHDA and CDR2 is SQIVND (reference sequence). The CDR3 runs 12 residues. The data were produced by immunoSEQ multiplex PCR, yet TCRdb's version contains in-frame clones alone and is incomplete. The table records fewer than 150,000 clones, around 89% of them present only once. The chain employs TRBV19 and TRBJ1-2, with D hard to call. The TCR comes from a human donor in a cohort sampled during active COVID-19. The sample taken for sequencing was peripheral blood. Here the CDR3 DNA reads TGTGCCAGTAGTAGGGCAGGCTATGGCTACACCTTC. Translated: CASSRAGYGYTF.